This passage covers 30 T cell receptor beta chains from one sample sequenced in a study of cytomegalovirus exposure and HLA in healthy donors. 60 Vbeta and 13 Jbeta primers were used in PCR. The protocol was immunoSEQ multiplex PCR, while the TCRdb copy is restricted to in-frame clones and leaves out a portion. The data hold roughly 200,000 clones, with 70% to 90% observed a single time. Sample: PBMCs. These receptors all come from a woman in her fifties or sixties in good health and CMV-seronegative.

The count of this clone is one. The rearrangement uses TRBV28 and TRBJ1-5, with D maybe TRBD1 (5 bases). The CDR3 runs 14 residues. The germline CDR1 and CDR2 sequences are MDHEN and SYDVKM. With 10 bases removed from V and 3 bases from J, the gap between germline ends came to 16 bases. CDR3 nucleotide sequence: TGTGCCACCCGGAGCGGGGCATCCAATCAGCCCCAGCATTTT. It yields the protein CATRSGASNQPQHF.

This clone was observed a few times. This sequence joins TRBV18 and TRBJ1-2; D not resolved. Germline-derived CDR1 and CDR2 are KGHSH and LQKENI. This CDR3 comprises 15 residues. V was pared by 4 bases and J by 7 bases, with 19 bases between. CDR3 sequence: CASSLIPGDAAGYTF. The CDR3, as DNA: TGTGCCAGCTCACTTATTCCTGGAGACGCGGCTGGCTACACCTTC. The whole variable domain, remainder taken from reference TRBV18 and TRBJ1-2, is NAGVMQNPRHLVRRRGQEARLRCSPMKGHSHVYWYRQLPEEGLKFMVYLQKENIIDESGMPKERFSAEFPKEGPSILRIQQVVRGDSAAYFCASSLIPGDAAGYTFGSGTRLTVV.

The chain employs TRBV28 and TRBJ2-5; D possibly corresponds to TRBD1 (5 bases). Trimming took 4 bases from V and 1 from J, leaving 13 bases between them. The germline V gene encodes CDR1 MDHEN and CDR2 SYDVKM. The CDR3 consists of 15 residues. For the CDR3, the DNA is TGTGCCAGCAGTTCCCCAAGGGGCCTCCAAGAGACCCAGTACTTC. Protein product: CASSSPRGLQETQYF.

This chain links TRBV11-1 with TRBJ2-7; 8 nucleotides agree with TRBD1. This CDR3 contains 13 residues. The V gene end was trimmed by 5 bases and the J gene end by 3 bases; junction bases not matched to a gene: 3. The V gene's germline CDR1 is SGHAT and CDR2 FQDESV (reference sequence). CDR3 DNA: TGTGCCAGCAGCCGACAGGGGATCTACGAGCAGTACTTC. Translating gives CASSRQGIYEQYF.

On this clone: The sample contains more than one DNA sequence encoding this CDR3. The V gene is TRBV27, the J gene TRBJ1-1, with no clear D. Per the germline V gene, CDR1 is MNHEY and CDR2 is SMNVEV (reference sequence). The CDR3 has 13 amino acids. Trimming removed 6 bases at V and 5 bases at J, with 13 bases between. The CDR3 loop reads CASSHGSGTEAFF. DNA for the CDR3: TGTGCCAGCAGCCACGGCTCGGGGACTGAAGCTTTCTTT.

The J gene is TRBJ2-4, the V gene TRBV25-1; D possibly corresponds to TRBD1 (5 bases). From germline, CDR1 is MGHDK and CDR2 SYGVNS. The CDR3 loop spans 17 amino acids. With 4 bases removed from V and 7 bases from J, the gap between germline ends came to 23 bases. CDR3 in amino acids: CASSGKPPGRARNIQYF. CDR3 nucleotides: TGTGCCAGCAGTGGGAAGCCCCCAGGCAGGGCGAGGAACATTCAGTACTTC.

The rearrangement joins TRBV7-2 to TRBJ1-2; 8 nucleotides line up with TRBD1. V was pared by 5 bases and J by 8 bases, with 10 bases of the junction left unmatched. Germline assignment: CDR1 SGHTA and CDR2 FQGNSA. This CDR3 contains 14 residues. This CDR3 is CASSRNTGGSGYTF. The CDR3 DNA reads as TGTGCCAGCAGCCGTAATACAGGGGGTTCAGGCTACACCTTC.

The V and J genes are TRBV11-2 and TRBJ2-3, with a possible D match to TRBD2 (5 bases). Germline V gives CDR1 SGHAT, CDR2 FQNNGV. Trimming took off 1 base at V and 4 bases at J, with 12 bases between the two ends. The CDR3 is 15 amino acids. CDR3 in DNA: TGTGCCAGCAGCTTAGCCCTAGCTACCCCAGATACGCAGTATTTT. It yields the protein CASSLALATPDTQYF.

The chain uses TRBV6-5 and TRBJ2-1, with a weak D call TRBD2 (6 bases). V was trimmed by 2 bases and J by 3 bases, leaving 11 bases between them. The CDR3 extends over 15 amino acids. The V gene's germline CDR1 is MNHEY and CDR2 SVGAGI. The CDR3 DNA follows: TGTGCCAGCAGTTACGGGCCGGGGGACTACAATGAGCAGTTCTTC. This gives the protein CASSYGPGDYNEQFF.

The genes are TRBV28 and TRBJ2-7; D is ambiguous. CDR3 size: 14 residues. The germline CDR1 and CDR2 sequences are MDHEN and SYDVKM. V shed 8 bases and J shed 2 bases, with 16 bases lying between them. Here the CDR3 DNA reads TGTGCCAGCCGTGGGCTCCCAATAACCTACGAGCAGTACTTC. As protein: CASRGLPITYEQYF.

The J gene is TRBJ2-2, the V gene TRBV2; the match to TRBD2 covers 7 bases. The CDR3 is 13 residues long. Germline-derived CDR1 and CDR2 are SNHLY and FYNNEI. V was clipped by 6 bases and J by 2 bases; unmatched bases: 0. Here the CDR3 DNA reads TGTGCCAGCAGGGGACTAAACACCGGGGAGCTGTTTTTT. This gives the protein CASRGLNTGELFF.

The rearrangement joins TRBV25-1 to TRBJ2-5; 8 positions match TRBD2. Germline assignment: CDR1 MGHDK and CDR2 SYGVNS. The CDR3 spans 16 residues. The V segment lost 2 bases and the J segment 2 bases; nucleotides outside the gene matches: 7. The CDR3 DNA is TGTGCCAGCAGTGAAGTGATAGCGGGACCGCAAGAGACCCAGTACTTC. It translates to CASSEVIAGPQETQYF.

This chain links TRBV11-2 with TRBJ2-7, with a possible D match to TRBD1 (5 bases). The CDR3 consists of 15 residues. The V end lost 1 base, the J end lost 7 bases, and 17 bases lay between the germline ends. Germline loops: CDR1 SGHAT, CDR2 FQNNGV. CDR3: CASSLVGARVEEQYF. The CDR3, as DNA: TGTGCCAGCAGCTTAGTAGGGGCTCGCGTTGAAGAGCAGTACTTC. Drawing the rest from reference TRBV11-2 and TRBJ2-7, the complete variable domain is EAGVAQSPRYKIIEKRQSVAFWCNPISGHATLYWYQQILGQGPKLLIQFQNNGVVDDSQLPKDRFSAERLKGVDSTLKIQPAKLEDSAVYLCASSLVGARVEEQYFGPGTRLTVT.

This clone was recorded only once. The V call is TRBV6-5, the J call TRBJ2-5, with 12 nucleotides matching TRBD2. This CDR3 comprises 15 residues. The germline CDR1 and CDR2 sequences are MNHEY and SVGAGI. The trim removed 7 bases at V and 2 bases at J, leaving 5 bases unmatched. The CDR3 DNA reads TGTGCCAGCACAAGACTAGCGGGAGTACAAGAGACCCAGTACTTC. Translation: CASTRLAGVQETQYF.

The chain couples TRBV28 to TRBJ2-7; TRBD1 matches at 9 bases. Germline values: CDR1 MDHEN, CDR2 SYDVKM. J lost 6 bases, V lost 2 bases, and 5 bases had no gene match. There are 14 residues in the CDR3. CDR3 protein: CASSLEQGAAEQYF. CDR3 coding DNA: TGTGCCAGCAGTTTAGAACAGGGGGCGGCCGAGCAGTACTTC. The complete variable domain, with remaining parts taken from reference TRBV28 and TRBJ2-7, reads DVKVTQSSRYLVKRTGEKVFLECVQDMDHENMFWYRQDPGLGLRLIYFSYDVKMKEKGDIPEGYSVSREKKERFSLILESASTNQTSMYLCASSLEQGAAEQYFGPGTRLTVT.

This sequence joins TRBV10-2 and TRBJ2-1; D might be TRBD2 (6 bases). The V gene lost 11 bases and the J gene lost 5 bases, with 16 bases spanning the gap. Per the germline V gene, CDR1 is WSHSY and CDR2 is SAAADI. The CDR3 loop spans 13 amino acids. This chain's CDR3 is CASRPSDNNEQFF. The CDR3 DNA sequence: TGCGCCTCCCGCCCTAGCGATAACAATGAGCAGTTCTTC.

CDR3 sequence (DNA): TGTGCCAGCAGCGCGCGACTAGACTTCGGCTCCTACGAGCAGTACTTC. Residues: CASSARLDFGSYEQYF. The chain recombines TRBV7-2 with TRBJ2-7, with D possibly being TRBD2 (6 bases). V lost 5 bases, J lost 0 bases, and 17 bases lay in between. Germline V lookup: CDR1 SGHTA, CDR2 FQGNSA. The CDR3 is 16 residues long. Variable domain in full (rest from reference TRBV7-2 and TRBJ2-7): GAGVSQSPSNKVTEKGKDVELRCDPISGHTALYWYRQSLGQGLEFLIYFQGNSAPDKSGLPSDRFSAERTGGSVSTLTIQRTQQEDSAVYLCASSARLDFGSYEQYFGPGTRLTVT.

This clone is a singleton in its sample. This sequence joins TRBV7-7 and TRBJ2-5; 7 bases agree with TRBD2. CDR1 is SSHAT and CDR2 is FNYEAQ in the germline V gene (reference sequence). The CDR3 spans 17 residues. The V gene end was trimmed by 5 bases and the J gene end by 4 bases; junction bases not matched to a gene: 16. CDR3 sequence: CASSLGSRGGRGETQYF. In DNA form, the CDR3 reads TGTGCCAGCAGCCTAGGGTCCCGGGGAGGGCGGGGAGAGACCCAGTACTTC.

The J gene is TRBJ2-1, the V gene TRBV19, with a possible D match to TRBD2 (6 bases). V lost 6 bases and J lost 0, with 18 bases in between. The germline gives CDR1 LNHDA, CDR2 SQIVND (reference sequence). The CDR3 runs to 17 residues. The CDR3 nucleotides are TGTGCCAGTAGCCCAGTGGGGGGATACTACTCCTACAATGAGCAGTTCTTC. This translates into CASSPVGGYYSYNEQFF.

The chain employs TRBV11-2 and TRBJ2-1, with unresolved D. V was cut by 5 bases and J by 4 bases, with 15 bases left in between. CDR1 and CDR2 (germline): SGHAT, FQNNGV. CDR3 length: 15 amino acids. CDR3 in amino acids: CASSPASTAYNEQFF. The CDR3 DNA is TGTGCCAGCAGCCCCGCGAGCACTGCTTACAATGAGCAGTTCTTC. The full variable domain, with the rest looked up from reference TRBV11-2 and TRBJ2-1, is EAGVAQSPRYKIIEKRQSVAFWCNPISGHATLYWYQQILGQGPKLLIQFQNNGVVDDSQLPKDRFSAERLKGVDSTLKIQPAKLEDSAVYLCASSPASTAYNEQFFGPGTRLTVL.

This rearrangement joins TRBV5-4 to TRBJ2-7; D gene unclear. CDR3 length equals 12 residues. Trimming took 0 bases from V and 4 from J, leaving 5 bases between them. Per the germline V gene, CDR1 is SGHNT and CDR2 is YYREEE (reference sequence). Written as DNA, the CDR3 is TGTGCCAGCAGCTTGGGTCAGTACGAGCAGTACTTC. Protein: CASSLGQYEQYF.

Turning to this clone: An end of the junction differs from the germline gene, which may be a read error. This chain connects TRBV6-6 to TRBJ1-1, with 7 bases identical to TRBD1. Germline V CDR1 and CDR2: MNHNY, SVGAGI (reference sequence). The CDR3 consists of 14 residues. The CDR3 reads CASSLPGQNNEAFF. DNA of the CDR3: TGTGCCAGCAGTTTACCGGGACAGAACAATGAAGCTTTCTTT.

This clone turned up a few times. The rearrangement links TRBV29-1 to TRBJ1-1; 8 nucleotides agree with TRBD1. The CDR3 totals 13 residues. V shed 5 bases, J shed 0 bases, and the junction held 2 bases outside the gene matches. Germline CDR1 reads SQVTM; CDR2 reads ANQGSEA. CDR3 sequence: CSVKDRVNTEAFF. As DNA, the CDR3 is TGCAGCGTTAAGGACAGGGTGAACACTGAAGCTTTCTTT.

This chain links TRBV2 with TRBJ2-1; TRBD2 matches at 7 bases. The CDR3 runs 15 residues. Germline CDR1 is SNHLY and CDR2 is FYNNEI. V was clipped by 6 bases and J by 7 bases; unmatched bases: 12. Written as DNA, the CDR3 is TGTGCCAGCAGGGCACCGGGACTAAAACGAAATGAGCAGTTCTTC. It yields the protein CASRAPGLKRNEQFF.

The chain carries TRBV27 and TRBJ2-4; D perhaps matches TRBD1 (6 bases). Germline CDR1 and CDR2: MNHEY and SMNVEV (reference sequence). V shed 6 bases and J shed 3 bases, with 9 bases lying between them. CDR3 size: 13 residues. The CDR3 reads CASRGQNKNIQYF. For the CDR3, the DNA is TGTGCCAGCAGAGGACAGAACAAAAACATTCAGTACTTC.

The rearrangement uses TRBV27 and TRBJ2-3; 11 bases align to TRBD1. CDR3 length: 15 residues. The J segment lost 3 bases and the V segment lost 11 bases, leaving 10 bases of the junction unmatched. CDR1 MNHEY and CDR2 SMNVEV come from the germline V gene (reference sequence). CDR3 DNA sequence: TGTGCCGGAGGAACGGGACAGGGGGGGACAGATACGCAGTATTTT. Translation: CAGGTGQGGTDTQYF.

V gene TRBV9 combines with J gene TRBJ2-3; D is possibly TRBD2 (6 bases). CDR1 and CDR2 from the germline V gene are SGDLS and YYNGEE. V was cut by 6 bases and J by 2 bases, with 19 bases left in between. This CDR3 contains 16 residues. CDR3 protein: CASTPSGLLPTDTQYF. The DNA for the CDR3 is TGTGCCAGCACCCCTAGTGGACTACTTCCCACAGATACGCAGTATTTT.

J is TRBJ1-3 and V is TRBV7-6; weak D call: TRBD1 (6 bases). The CDR3 is 15 residues long. Germline V gene data show CDR1 as SGHVS and CDR2 as FNYEAQ. V was shortened by 3 bases and J by 3 bases, with 12 bases between the two germline ends. CDR3 DNA: TGTGCCAGCAGCTTCGGGGGGCATAATGGAAACACCATATATTTT. Residues: CASSFGGHNGNTIYF. Together with reference TRBV7-6 and TRBJ1-3, the CDR3 gives the full variable domain: GAGVSQSPRYKVTKRGQDVALRCDPISGHVSLYWYRQALGQGPEFLTYFNYEAQQDKSGLPNDRFSAERPEGSISTLTIQRTEQRDSAMYRCASSFGGHNGNTIYFGEGSWLTVV.

The chain uses TRBV27 and TRBJ1-4; no clear D. CDR3 length equals 15 residues. Germline V lookup: CDR1 MNHEY, CDR2 SMNVEV (reference sequence). V lost 7 bases to trimming and J lost 8 bases, with 20 bases between them. Here the CDR3 reads CASTTVGLGSEKLFF. In DNA form, the CDR3 reads TGTGCCAGCACCACCGTTGGACTCGGGAGCGAAAAACTGTTTTTT.

V and J are TRBV19 and TRBJ1-1, with D maybe TRBD1 (6 bases). Germline V gene lookup returns CDR1 LNHDA and CDR2 SQIVND (reference sequence). Trimming shortened V by 6 bases and J by 1 base, and 15 bases separated the two germline ends. The CDR3 length is 15 residues. The chain's CDR3 is CASRTLSTGNTEAFF. The CDR3 DNA reads as TGTGCCAGTAGAACGTTATCGACAGGGAACACTGAAGCTTTCTTT.